This is a list of T cell receptor beta chains from one sample in a study of cytomegalovirus exposure and HLA in healthy donors. Data came from immunoSEQ multiplex PCR; TCRdb stores just in-frame clones and leaves some out. Of 250,000 to 400,000 clones listed, nearly 90% were seen once; the top ten hold around 0.91%. The sample taken for sequencing was PBMCs. Receptor source: a man in his thirties or forties in good health and CMV-seronegative. CDR3s include the opening cysteine and the closing phenylalanine or tryptophan. A D gene is named only where the DNA matches it firmly. Size tells how often a clone was seen (once, few, many) or the class of an expanded clone, and some rows leave it out.

j_gene: TRBJ1-1
d_gene: TRBD1
v_gene: TRBV6-5
abundance: NA
CDR3aa: CASSNNQGGRAFF
CDR3nt: TGTGCCAGCAGTAATAACCAGGGGGGTCGGGCTTTCTTT

j_gene: TRBJ1-5
d_gene: NA
v_gene: TRBV5-6
abundance: NA
CDR3aa: CASSMGRAYSNQPQHF
CDR3nt: TGTGCCAGCAGCATGGGGCGGGCTTATAGCAATCAGCCCCAGCATTTT

j_gene: TRBJ1-2
d_gene: NA
v_gene: TRBV29-1
abundance: NA
CDR3aa: CSVGGGDNYGYTF
CDR3nt: TGCAGCGTTGGCGGCGGGGATAACTATGGCTACACCTTC

j_gene: TRBJ2-7
d_gene: TRBD2
v_gene: TRBV9
abundance: NA
CDR3aa: CASSARAGYEQYF
CDR3nt: TGTGCCAGCAGCGCCCGAGCGGGGTACGAGCAGTACTTC

j_gene: TRBJ2-2
d_gene: TRBD1
v_gene: TRBV6-1
abundance: NA
CDR3aa: CASSETVGGYTGELFF
CDR3nt: TGTGCCAGCAGTGAAACGGTAGGGGGCTACACCGGGGAGCTGTTTTTT

j_gene: TRBJ1-5
d_gene: TRBD1
v_gene: TRBV6-5
abundance: NA
CDR3aa: CASGRQGALQPQHF
CDR3nt: TGTGCCAGCGGGCGGCAGGGGGCTTTACAGCCCCAGCATTTT

j_gene: TRBJ1-2
d_gene: TRBD1
v_gene: TRBV19
abundance: NA
CDR3aa: CASSGETGSPTNNGYTF
CDR3nt: TGTGCCAGTAGTGGAGAGACAGGGTCCCCCACCAATAATGGCTACACCTTC

j_gene: TRBJ1-1
d_gene: TRBD1
v_gene: TRBV18
abundance: once
CDR3aa: CASSGTGKKMNTEAFF
CDR3nt: TGTGCCAGCTCCGGGACAGGAAAAAAAATGAACACTGAAGCTTTCTTT

j_gene: TRBJ1-1
d_gene: TRBD1
v_gene: TRBV5-1
abundance: NA
CDR3aa: CASSLGGGGNTEAFF
CDR3nt: TGCGCCAGCAGCTTGGGAGGGGGCGGGAACACTGAAGCTTTCTTT

j_gene: TRBJ2-1
d_gene: NA
v_gene: TRBV2
abundance: NA
CDR3aa: CASHQPGLKYNEQFF
CDR3nt: TGTGCCAGTCACCAACCGGGACTTAAGTACAATGAGCAGTTCTTC

j_gene: TRBJ2-3
d_gene: NA
v_gene: TRBV18
abundance: once
CDR3aa: CASSPLTEGRTTDTQYF
CDR3nt: TGTGCCAGCTCACCACTCACGGAGGGTAGGACCACAGATACGCAGTATTTT

j_gene: TRBJ1-6
d_gene: NA
v_gene: TRBV19
abundance: NA
CDR3aa: CASNQRSSYNSPLHF
CDR3nt: TGTGCCAGTAACCAGAGGAGCTCCTATAATTCACCCCTCCACTTT

j_gene: TRBJ1-1
d_gene: TRBD1
v_gene: TRBV10-3
abundance: NA
CDR3aa: CAISVRGKEAEAFF
CDR3nt: TGTGCCATCAGTGTCAGGGGGAAGGAGGCTGAAGCTTTCTTT

j_gene: TRBJ1-3
d_gene: NA
v_gene: TRBV6-5
abundance: NA
CDR3aa: CASSYPTDSGNTIYF
CDR3nt: TGTGCCAGCAGTTACCCGACAGACTCTGGAAACACCATATATTTT

j_gene: TRBJ1-1
d_gene: TRBD1
v_gene: TRBV7-2
abundance: NA
CDR3aa: CASEGAMNTEAFF
CDR3nt: TGTGCCAGCGAGGGGGCGATGAACACTGAAGCTTTCTTT

j_gene: TRBJ1-2
d_gene: NA
v_gene: TRBV25-1
abundance: NA
CDR3aa: CASSADRNYGYTF
CDR3nt: TGTGCCAGCAGTGCTGACAGAAACTATGGCTACACCTTC

j_gene: TRBJ2-7
d_gene: NA
v_gene: TRBV21-1
abundance: NA
CDR3aa: CASSKISDRRQVSHEQYF
CDR3nt: TGTGCCAGCAGCAAAATTTCGGACAGGAGACAAGTCAGCCACGAGCAGTACTTC

j_gene: TRBJ2-7
d_gene: NA
v_gene: TRBV9
abundance: NA
CDR3aa: CASSVGQAIYEQYF
CDR3nt: TGTGCCAGCAGCGTAGGACAGGCTATCTACGAGCAGTACTTC

j_gene: TRBJ1-6
d_gene: NA
v_gene: TRBV7-9
abundance: NA
CDR3aa: CASSSDSYSPLHF
CDR3nt: TGTGCCAGCAGCTCGGACAGCTATTCACCCCTCCACTTT

j_gene: TRBJ1-3
d_gene: NA
v_gene: TRBV14
abundance: NA
CDR3aa: CASSQLGAYSGNTIYF
CDR3nt: TGTGCCAGCAGCCAACTTGGGGCTTACTCTGGAAACACCATATATTTT

j_gene: TRBJ1-4
d_gene: NA
v_gene: TRBV15
abundance: NA
CDR3aa: CATSRLSGEKLFF
CDR3nt: TGTGCCACCAGCAGGCTATCGGGTGAAAAACTGTTTTTT

j_gene: TRBJ2-3
d_gene: TRBD2
v_gene: TRBV29-1
abundance: once
CDR3aa: CSVSGTSGTDTQYF
CDR3nt: TGCAGCGTTTCCGGGACTAGCGGCACAGATACGCAGTATTTT